This T cell receptor (beta chain) emerged from a study of blood T cell repertoires in COVID-19. Background on the study: From the United States, Italy and Spain came samples of acute and convalescent COVID-19. T cells, B-cell-depleted T cells, or PBMCs provided the cDNA or gDNA that served as material.

Recruited during active infection, patients (from Seattle) were subsequently followed longitudinally. Looked up from germline, CDR1 is SGHRS and CDR2 is YFSETQ. The CDR3 is 16 amino acids. V was clipped by 4 bases and J by 5 bases; unmatched bases: 9. Repertoires were generated with immunoSEQ multiplex PCR, while TCRdb's copy carries only in-frame clones and drops some. The sample has 60,000 to 90,000 clones, roughly 84% seen once. This chain connects TRBV5-1 to TRBJ2-1; 10 nucleotides match TRBD2. This TCR came from a man aged 55 to 70 with COVID-19, enrolled during active disease. Material: peripheral blood. In DNA form, the CDR3 reads TGCGCCAGCAGCGTTCTTCCTAGCGGGGGAAACAATGAGCAGTTCTTC. It yields the protein CASSVLPSGGNNEQFF.